Each of the 4 T cell receptor beta chains below was sequenced from the same sample in a study of blood T cell repertoires in COVID-19. Sequencing was performed with immunoSEQ multiplex PCR; in TCRdb, only in-frame clones are kept and a portion is missing. The top ten clones hold around 6% of a sample with about 250,000 clones, approximately 90% of them seen once. Material: PBMCs or T cells enriched from blood (not recorded which). Source of these receptors: a woman aged 30 to 39 with acute COVID-19.

Here the CDR3 DNA reads TGTGCCAGCAGCCTTAGACAGGGTAGAGATGCCGGGGAGCTGTTTTTT. It translates to CASSLRQGRDAGELFF. The genes are TRBV11-2 and TRBJ2-2, with TRBD1 matching over 7 bases. V dropped 5 bases and J dropped 6; count of bases not matched to a gene: 12. The V gene's germline CDR1 is SGHAT and CDR2 FQNNGV. The CDR3 has 16 residues.

V is TRBV7-8 and J is TRBJ1-2; 12 bases align to TRBD1. The CDR3 has 17 residues. V was clipped by 4 bases and J by 8 bases; unmatched bases: 14. Germline V gives CDR1 SGHVS, CDR2 FQNEAQ. The CDR3 sequence: CASSSLGGTGGAGGYTF. CDR3 sequence (DNA): TGTGCCAGCAGCTCCCTTGGGGGGACAGGGGGCGCCGGGGGCTACACCTTC.

The chain couples TRBV24-1 to TRBJ2-5; 9 bases fit TRBD2. This CDR3 is built from 16 residues. V gave up 2 bases and J gave up 4 bases; unmatched junction bases: 7. Germline lookup yields CDR1 KGHDR and CDR2 SFDVKD. The CDR3 DNA is TGTGCCACCAGTGATTCTAGCGGGGTCGGGGGAGAGACCCAGTACTTC. It encodes CATSDSSGVGGETQYF.

This chain joins TRBV30 and TRBJ2-3; TRBD2 might be the D (5 bases). CDR1 GTSNPN and CDR2 SVGIG come from the germline V gene (reference sequence). The CDR3 sequence is 14 residues long. V shed 1 base and J shed 7 bases, with 15 bases lying between them. CDR3 amino acids: CAWSEGLASNTQYF. CDR3 DNA sequence: TGTGCCTGGAGTGAAGGGCTAGCCTCGAATACGCAGTATTTT.